The next 5 T cell receptor beta chains were all read from a single sample in a study of CD8 T cells in Susac syndrome (dated by TCRdb to about 2019). Libraries were built with the immunoSEQ multiplex PCR assay. RNA was extracted with the RNeasy kit and 0.5 to 1 ug was reverse transcribed using random hexamers. Using fastp at Q25 and MiXCR, TCRdb reprocessed the public reads and kept productive beta chains. When rows share a CDR3 protein, they turn into one entry using the most common DNA and genes. Counted in this sample were 160,000 or so distinct CDR3 sequences; around 92% of them appeared once. The top ten constitute roughly 0.08% of the sample. The material sequenced was CD4+ T cells from PBMCs. Every receptor here comes from a human donor in good health.

This chain links TRBV6-2 or TRBV6-3 with TRBJ2-1; 8 bases fit TRBD2. This CDR3 has 17 residues. Germline V gene data show CDR1 as MNHEY and CDR2 as SVGEGT. V shed 0 bases, J shed 10 bases, and the junction held 14 bases outside the gene matches. CDR3 in amino acids: CASSYSLGSGGRSEQFF. The CDR3 DNA is TGTGCCAGCAGTTACTCGTTGGGTTCGGGGGGGCGAAGCGAGCAGTTCTTC.

V gene TRBV6-2 or TRBV6-3 combines with J gene TRBJ1-1; D is unclear. V dropped 2 bases and J dropped 6 bases, with 7 bases sitting between them. The V gene's germline CDR1 is MNHEY and CDR2 SVGEGT. There are 12 residues in the CDR3. The CDR3 spells CASSYPTAEAFF. The CDR3, as DNA: TGTGCCAGCAGTTACCCGACGGCTGAAGCTTTCTTT.

The chain recombines TRBV7-9 with TRBJ1-1; no clear D gene. Trimming left V 8 bases short and J 0 bases short, with 16 bases between. CDR3 length: 15 amino acids. Germline loops: CDR1 SEHNR, CDR2 FQNEAQ (reference sequence). This CDR3 is CASGLGYIVNTEAFF. CDR3 DNA sequence: TGTGCCAGCGGATTGGGTTACATCGTGAACACTGAAGCTTTCTTT. The entire variable domain, with the rest obtained from reference TRBV7-9 and TRBJ1-1, is as follows: DTGVSQNPRHKITKRGQNVTFRCDPISEHNRLYWYRQTLGQGPEFLTYFQNEAQLEKSRLLSDRFSAERPKGSFSTLEIQRTEQGDSAMYLCASGLGYIVNTEAFFGQGTRLTVV.

V usage is TRBV30 and J usage is TRBJ2-1, with 9 bases fitting TRBD1. Germline CDR1 reads GTSNPN; CDR2 reads SVGIG (reference sequence). V lost 4 bases and J lost 7; bases outside the gene matches: 8. The CDR3 covers 14 residues. This CDR3 is CAWKATGGKNEQFF. For the CDR3, the DNA is TGTGCCTGGAAGGCGACAGGGGGTAAAAATGAGCAGTTCTTC. The full variable domain, completed using reference TRBV30 and TRBJ2-1, is SQTIHQWPATLVQPVGSPLSLECTVEGTSNPNLYWYRQAAGRGLQLLFYSVGIGQISSEVPQNLSASRPQDRQFILSSKKLLLSDSGFYLCAWKATGGKNEQFFGPGTRLTVL.

The gene calls are TRBV28 and TRBJ2-1, with 9 bases lining up with TRBD2. Trimming at V came to 5 bases and at J to 3 bases, leaving 5 bases not matched to a gene. The germline V gene has CDR1 MDHEN and CDR2 SYDVKM. This CDR3 is built from 15 residues. CDR3 sequence reads: CASSPSGISYNEQFF. DNA of the CDR3: TGTGCCAGCAGTCCTAGCGGGATCAGCTACAATGAGCAGTTCTTC.